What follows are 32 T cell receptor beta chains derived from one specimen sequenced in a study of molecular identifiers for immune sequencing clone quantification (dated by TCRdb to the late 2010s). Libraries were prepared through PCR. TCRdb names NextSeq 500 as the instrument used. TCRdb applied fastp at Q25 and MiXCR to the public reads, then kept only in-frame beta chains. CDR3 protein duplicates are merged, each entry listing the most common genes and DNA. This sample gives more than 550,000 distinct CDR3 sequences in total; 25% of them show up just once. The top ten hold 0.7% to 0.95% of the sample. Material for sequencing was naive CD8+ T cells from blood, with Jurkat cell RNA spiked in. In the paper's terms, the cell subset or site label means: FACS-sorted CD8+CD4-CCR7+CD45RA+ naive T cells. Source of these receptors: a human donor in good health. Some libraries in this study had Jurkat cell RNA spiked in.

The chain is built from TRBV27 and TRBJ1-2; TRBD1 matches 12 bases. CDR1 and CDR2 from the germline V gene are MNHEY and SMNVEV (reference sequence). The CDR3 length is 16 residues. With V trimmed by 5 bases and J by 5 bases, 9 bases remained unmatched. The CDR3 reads CASSPGTGGLLYGYTF. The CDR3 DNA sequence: TGTGCCAGCAGTCCCGGGACAGGGGGCCTCCTTTATGGCTACACCTTC.

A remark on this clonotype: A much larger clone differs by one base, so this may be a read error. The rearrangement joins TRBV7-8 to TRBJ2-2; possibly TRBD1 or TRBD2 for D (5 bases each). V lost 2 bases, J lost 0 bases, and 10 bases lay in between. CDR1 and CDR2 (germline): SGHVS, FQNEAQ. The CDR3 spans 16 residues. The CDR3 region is CASSLYVGANTGELFF. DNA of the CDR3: TGTGCCAGCAGCTTATACGTGGGGGCGAACACCGGGGAGCTGTTTTTT.

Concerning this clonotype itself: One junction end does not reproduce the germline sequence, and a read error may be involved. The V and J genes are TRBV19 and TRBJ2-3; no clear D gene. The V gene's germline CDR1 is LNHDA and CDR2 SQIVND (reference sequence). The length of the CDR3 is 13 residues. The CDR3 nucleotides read TGTACCAGTAGTAGAAGTTCCGCAGATACGCAGTATTTT. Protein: CTSSRSSADTQYF.

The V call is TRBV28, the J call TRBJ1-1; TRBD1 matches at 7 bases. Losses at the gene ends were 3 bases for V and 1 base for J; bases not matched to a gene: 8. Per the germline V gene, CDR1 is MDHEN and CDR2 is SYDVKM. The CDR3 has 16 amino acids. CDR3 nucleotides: TGTGCCAGCAGTTTCCGGAGGGGGCGCGGGAACACTGAAGCTTTCTTT. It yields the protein CASSFRRGRGNTEAFF. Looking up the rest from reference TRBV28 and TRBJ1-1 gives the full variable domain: DVKVTQSSRYLVKRTGEKVFLECVQDMDHENMFWYRQDPGLGLRLIYFSYDVKMKEKGDIPEGYSVSREKKERFSLILESASTNQTSMYLCASSFRRGRGNTEAFFGQGTRLTVV.

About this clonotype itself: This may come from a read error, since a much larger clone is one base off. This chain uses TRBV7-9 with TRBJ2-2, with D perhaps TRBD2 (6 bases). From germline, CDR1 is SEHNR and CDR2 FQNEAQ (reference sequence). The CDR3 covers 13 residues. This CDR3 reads CARGGPPTGELLF. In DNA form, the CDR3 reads TGTGCGCGAGGAGGGCCTCCCACCGGGGAGCTGCTTTTT.

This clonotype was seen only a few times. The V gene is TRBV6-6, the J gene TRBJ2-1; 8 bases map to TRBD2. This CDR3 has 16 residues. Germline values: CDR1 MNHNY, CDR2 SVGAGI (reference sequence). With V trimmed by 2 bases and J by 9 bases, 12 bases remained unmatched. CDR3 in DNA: TGTGCCAGCAGTTACCCCGGGGGGGGATCGGGAGGTGAGCAGTTCTTC. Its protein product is CASSYPGGGSGGEQFF.

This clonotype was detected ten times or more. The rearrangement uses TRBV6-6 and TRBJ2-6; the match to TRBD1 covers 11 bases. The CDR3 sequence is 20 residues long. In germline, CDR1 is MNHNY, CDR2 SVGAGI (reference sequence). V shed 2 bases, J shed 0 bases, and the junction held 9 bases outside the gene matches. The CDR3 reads CASSYAAGTGGFSGANVLTF. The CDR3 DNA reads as TGTGCCAGCAGTTACGCAGCCGGGACAGGGGGTTTCTCTGGGGCCAACGTCCTGACTTTC.

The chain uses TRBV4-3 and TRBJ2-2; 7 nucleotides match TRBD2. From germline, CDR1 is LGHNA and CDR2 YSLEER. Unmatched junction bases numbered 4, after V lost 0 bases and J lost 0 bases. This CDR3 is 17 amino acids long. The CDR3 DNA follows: TGCGCCAGCAGCCAAGATAGCCTAGCGGCGAACACCGGGGAGCTGTTTTTT. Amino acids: CASSQDSLAANTGELFF.

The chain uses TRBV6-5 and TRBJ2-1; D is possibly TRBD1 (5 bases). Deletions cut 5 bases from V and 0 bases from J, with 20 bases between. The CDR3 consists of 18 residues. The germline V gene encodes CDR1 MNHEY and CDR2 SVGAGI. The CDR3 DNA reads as TGTGCCAGCAGTCCCGACCTAAGGGGTCAAAGCTCCTACAATGAGCAGTTCTTC. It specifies CASSPDLRGQSSYNEQFF.

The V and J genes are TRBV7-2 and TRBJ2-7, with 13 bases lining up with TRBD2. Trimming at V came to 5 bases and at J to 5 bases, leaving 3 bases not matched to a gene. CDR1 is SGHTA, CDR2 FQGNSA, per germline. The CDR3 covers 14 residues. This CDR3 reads CASSTSGRADEQYF. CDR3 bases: TGTGCCAGCAGCACTAGCGGGAGGGCTGACGAGCAGTACTTC.

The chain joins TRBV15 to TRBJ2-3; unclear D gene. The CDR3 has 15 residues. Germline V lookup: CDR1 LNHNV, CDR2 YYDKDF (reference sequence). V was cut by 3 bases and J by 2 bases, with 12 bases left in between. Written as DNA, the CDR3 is TGTGCCACCAGCAGTGAGAGACGGATCACAGATACGCAGTATTTT. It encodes CATSSERRITDTQYF.

Written as DNA, the CDR3 is TGTGCCAGCAGCCCAGGTTGGCGGCTAGCGGGAGGGCCCTACGAGCAGTACTTC. Its protein product is CASSPGWRLAGGPYEQYF. The chain recombines TRBV11-3 with TRBJ2-7, with 12 bases lining up with TRBD2. V lost 5 bases to trimming and J lost 2 bases; unmatched junction nucleotides: 13. From germline, CDR1 is SGHNT and CDR2 YENEEA. The CDR3 sequence is 18 residues long. The entire variable domain, with the rest obtained from reference TRBV11-3 and TRBJ2-7, is as follows: EAGVVQSPRYKIIEKKQPVAFWCNPISGHNTLYWYLQNLGQGPELLIRYENEEAVDDSQLPKDRFSAERLKGVDSTLKIQPAELGDSAVYLCASSPGWRLAGGPYEQYFGPGTRLTVT.

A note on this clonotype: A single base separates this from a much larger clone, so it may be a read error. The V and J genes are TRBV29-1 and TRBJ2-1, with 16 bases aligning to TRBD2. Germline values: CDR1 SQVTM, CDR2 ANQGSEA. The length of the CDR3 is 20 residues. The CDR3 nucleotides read TGCAGCGTTGAAACCGGGACTAGCGGGAGGGCCGTCGTCACCCTCAATGAGCAGATCTTC. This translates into CSVETGTSGRAVVTLNEQIF.

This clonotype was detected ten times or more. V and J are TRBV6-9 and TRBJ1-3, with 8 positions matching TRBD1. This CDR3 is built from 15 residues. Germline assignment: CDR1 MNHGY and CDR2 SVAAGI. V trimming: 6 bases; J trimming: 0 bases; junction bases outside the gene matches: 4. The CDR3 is CASRGTGYSGNTIYF. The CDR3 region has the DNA TGTGCCAGCAGGGGGACAGGCTACTCTGGAAACACCATATATTTT.

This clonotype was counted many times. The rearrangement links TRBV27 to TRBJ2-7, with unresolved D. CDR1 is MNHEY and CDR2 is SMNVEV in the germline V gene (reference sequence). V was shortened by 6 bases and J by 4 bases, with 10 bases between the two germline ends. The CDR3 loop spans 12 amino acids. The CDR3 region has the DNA TGTGCCAGCAGCCGCATAGGGTACGAGCAGTACTTC. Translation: CASSRIGYEQYF.

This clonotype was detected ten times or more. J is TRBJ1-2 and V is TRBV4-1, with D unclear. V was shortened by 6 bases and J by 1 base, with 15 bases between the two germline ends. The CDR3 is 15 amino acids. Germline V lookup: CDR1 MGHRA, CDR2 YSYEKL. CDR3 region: CASRRQELNNYGYTF. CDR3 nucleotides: TGCGCCAGCAGGCGGCAGGAGTTAAATAACTATGGCTACACCTTC.

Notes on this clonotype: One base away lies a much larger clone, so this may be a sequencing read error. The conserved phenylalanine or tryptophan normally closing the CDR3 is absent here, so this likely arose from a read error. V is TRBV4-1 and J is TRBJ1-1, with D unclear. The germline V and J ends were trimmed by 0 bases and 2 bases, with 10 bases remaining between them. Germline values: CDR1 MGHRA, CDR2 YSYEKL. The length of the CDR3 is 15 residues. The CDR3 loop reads CASSQERRINTEAFS. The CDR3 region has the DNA TGCGCCAGCAGCCAAGAAAGGCGGATCAACACTGAAGCTTTCTCT.

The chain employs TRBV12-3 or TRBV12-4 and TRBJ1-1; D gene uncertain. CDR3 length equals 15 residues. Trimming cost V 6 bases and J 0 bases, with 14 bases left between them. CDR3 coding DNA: TGTGCCAGCAGACCAACTCATTATATGAACACTGAAGCTTTCTTT. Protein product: CASRPTHYMNTEAFF.

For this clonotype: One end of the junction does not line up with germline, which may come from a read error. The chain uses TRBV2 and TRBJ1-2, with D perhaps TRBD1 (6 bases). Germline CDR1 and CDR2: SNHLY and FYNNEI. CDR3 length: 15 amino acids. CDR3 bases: TGTGCCAGCAGGGGGACCGGGACACCGGCCTATGGCCACACCTTC. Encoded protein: CASRGTGTPAYGHTF. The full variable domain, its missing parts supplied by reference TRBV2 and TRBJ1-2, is EPEVTQTPSHQVTQMGQEVILRCVPISNHLYFYWYRQILGQKVEFLVSFYNNEISEKSEIFDDQFSVERPDGSNFTLKIRSTKLEDSAMYFCASRGTGTPAYGHTFGSGTRLTVV.

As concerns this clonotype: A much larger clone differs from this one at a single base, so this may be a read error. CDR3 in amino acids: CASSSGLAGRYF. The CDR3 coding sequence is TGTGCCAGCAGTTCGGGACTAGCGGGGCGGTATTTT. The chain uses TRBV27 and TRBJ2-3; 13 positions agree with TRBD2. The CDR3 runs 12 residues. J lost 14 bases, V lost 4 bases, and 3 bases had no gene match. CDR1 is MNHEY, CDR2 SMNVEV, per germline (reference sequence).

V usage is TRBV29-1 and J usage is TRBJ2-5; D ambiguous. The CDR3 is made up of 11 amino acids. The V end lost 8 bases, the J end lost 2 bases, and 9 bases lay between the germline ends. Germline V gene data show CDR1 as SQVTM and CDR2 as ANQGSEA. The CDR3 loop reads CSSVGQETQYF. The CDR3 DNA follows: TGCAGCTCGGTGGGGCAAGAGACCCAGTACTTC.

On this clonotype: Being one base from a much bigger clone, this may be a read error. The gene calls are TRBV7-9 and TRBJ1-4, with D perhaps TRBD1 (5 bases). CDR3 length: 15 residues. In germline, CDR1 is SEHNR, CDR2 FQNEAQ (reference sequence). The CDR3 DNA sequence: TGTGCCAGCAGCTTAACGACAGTAACTAATGAAAGACTGTTTTTT. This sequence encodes CASSLTTVTNERLFF.

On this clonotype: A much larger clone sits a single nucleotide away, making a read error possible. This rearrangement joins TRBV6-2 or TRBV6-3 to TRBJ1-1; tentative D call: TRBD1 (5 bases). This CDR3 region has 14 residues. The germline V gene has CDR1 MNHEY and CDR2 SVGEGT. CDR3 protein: CASSHGKTGTEALF. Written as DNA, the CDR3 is TGTGCCAGCAGTCACGGGAAGACGGGGACTGAAGCTCTCTTT.

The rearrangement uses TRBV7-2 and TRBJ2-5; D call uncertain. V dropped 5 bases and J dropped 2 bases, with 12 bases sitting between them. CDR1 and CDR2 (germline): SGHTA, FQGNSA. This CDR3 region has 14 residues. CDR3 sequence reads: CASSLGFHQETQYF. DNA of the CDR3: TGTGCCAGCAGCCTAGGTTTCCATCAAGAGACCCAGTACTTC.

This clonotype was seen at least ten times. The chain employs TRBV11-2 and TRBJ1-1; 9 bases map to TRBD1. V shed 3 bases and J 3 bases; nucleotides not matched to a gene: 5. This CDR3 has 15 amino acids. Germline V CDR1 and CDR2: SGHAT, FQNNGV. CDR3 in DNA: TGTGCCAGCAGCTTGGGCAACAGGGGGCACACTGAAGCTTTCTTT. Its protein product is CASSLGNRGHTEAFF. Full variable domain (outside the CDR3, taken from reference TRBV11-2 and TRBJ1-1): EAGVAQSPRYKIIEKRQSVAFWCNPISGHATLYWYQQILGQGPKLLIQFQNNGVVDDSQLPKDRFSAERLKGVDSTLKIQPAKLEDSAVYLCASSLGNRGHTEAFFGQGTRLTVV.

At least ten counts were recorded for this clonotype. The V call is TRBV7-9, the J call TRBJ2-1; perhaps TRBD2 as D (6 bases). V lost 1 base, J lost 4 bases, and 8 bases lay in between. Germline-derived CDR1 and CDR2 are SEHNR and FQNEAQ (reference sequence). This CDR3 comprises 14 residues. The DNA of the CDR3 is TGTGCCAGCAGCTTAGTCGGGGGTTACAATGAGCAGTTCTTC. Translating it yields CASSLVGGYNEQFF.

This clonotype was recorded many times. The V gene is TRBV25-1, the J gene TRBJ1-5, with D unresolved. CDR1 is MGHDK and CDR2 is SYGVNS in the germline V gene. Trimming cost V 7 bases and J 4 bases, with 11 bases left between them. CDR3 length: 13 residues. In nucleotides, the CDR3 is TGTGCCAGCACTGGCCAGCAGAATCAGCCCCAGCATTTT. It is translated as CASTGQQNQPQHF.

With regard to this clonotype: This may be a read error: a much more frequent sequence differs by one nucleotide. The CDR3 DNA is TGTGCCAGCAGCTTGGTGGCGACTAGCGGGCGTAACACAGATACGCAGTATTTT. It yields the protein CASSLVATSGRNTDTQYF. The rearrangement joins TRBV5-6 to TRBJ2-3; 10 positions agree with TRBD2. V lost 0 bases to trimming and J lost 2 bases; unmatched junction nucleotides: 9. The CDR3 has 18 residues. Per germline, CDR1 SGHDT and CDR2 YYEEEE.

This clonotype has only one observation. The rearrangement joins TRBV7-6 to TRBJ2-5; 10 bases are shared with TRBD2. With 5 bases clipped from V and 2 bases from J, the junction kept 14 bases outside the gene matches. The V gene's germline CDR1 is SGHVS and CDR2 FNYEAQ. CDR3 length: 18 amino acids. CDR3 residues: CASSTSAPLAGLQETQYF. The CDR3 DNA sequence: TGTGCCAGCAGCACAAGTGCCCCACTAGCGGGGCTACAAGAGACCCAGTACTTC.

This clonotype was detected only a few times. CDR3 nucleotide sequence: TGCGCCAGCAGCCATGACTACTATGGCTACACCTTC. It yields the protein CASSHDYYGYTF. This chain joins TRBV4-3 and TRBJ1-2, with D hard to call. The CDR3 runs to 12 residues. Germline V CDR1 and CDR2: LGHNA, YSLEER. The V and J ends lost 3 bases and 3 bases respectively, with 5 bases between them.

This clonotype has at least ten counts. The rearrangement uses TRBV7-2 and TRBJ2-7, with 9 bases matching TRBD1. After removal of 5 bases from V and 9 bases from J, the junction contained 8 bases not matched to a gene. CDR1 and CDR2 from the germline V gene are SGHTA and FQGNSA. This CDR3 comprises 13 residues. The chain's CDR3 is CASSPGQGLSQYF. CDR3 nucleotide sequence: TGTGCCAGCAGCCCGGGACAGGGACTATCGCAGTACTTC.

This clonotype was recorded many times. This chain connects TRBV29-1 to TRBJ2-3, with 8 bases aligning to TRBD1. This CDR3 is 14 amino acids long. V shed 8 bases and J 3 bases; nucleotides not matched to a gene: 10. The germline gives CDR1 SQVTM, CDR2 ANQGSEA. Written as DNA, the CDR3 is TGCAGCTTGCGCGGGACAGGAGGTACAGATACGCAGTATTTT. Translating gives CSLRGTGGTDTQYF.